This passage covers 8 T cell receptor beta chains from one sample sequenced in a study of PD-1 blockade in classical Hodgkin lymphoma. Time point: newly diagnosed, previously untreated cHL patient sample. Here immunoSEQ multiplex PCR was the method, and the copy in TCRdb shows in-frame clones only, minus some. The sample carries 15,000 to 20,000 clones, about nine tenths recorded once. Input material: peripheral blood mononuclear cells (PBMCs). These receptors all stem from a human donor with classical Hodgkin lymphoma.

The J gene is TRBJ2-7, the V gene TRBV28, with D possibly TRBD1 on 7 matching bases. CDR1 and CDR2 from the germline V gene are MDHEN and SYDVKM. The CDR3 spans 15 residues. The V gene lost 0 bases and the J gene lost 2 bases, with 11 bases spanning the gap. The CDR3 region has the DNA TGTGCCAGCAGTTTATGGTCAGGGGGGACCTACGAGCAGTACTTC. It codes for CASSLWSGGTYEQYF.

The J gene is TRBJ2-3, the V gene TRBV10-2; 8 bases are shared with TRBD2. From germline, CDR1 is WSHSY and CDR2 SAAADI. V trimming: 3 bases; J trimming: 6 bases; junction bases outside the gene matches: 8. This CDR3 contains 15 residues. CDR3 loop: CASSEYRGGTDTQYF. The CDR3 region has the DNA TGCGCCAGCAGTGAATATCGGGGGGGTACGGATACGCAGTATTTT.

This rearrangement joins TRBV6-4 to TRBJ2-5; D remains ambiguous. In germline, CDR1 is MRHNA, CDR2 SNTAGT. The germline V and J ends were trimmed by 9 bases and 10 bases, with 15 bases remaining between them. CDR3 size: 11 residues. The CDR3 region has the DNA TGTGCCAGGGATTACCCTACCCACCAGTACTTC. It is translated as CARDYPTHQYF.

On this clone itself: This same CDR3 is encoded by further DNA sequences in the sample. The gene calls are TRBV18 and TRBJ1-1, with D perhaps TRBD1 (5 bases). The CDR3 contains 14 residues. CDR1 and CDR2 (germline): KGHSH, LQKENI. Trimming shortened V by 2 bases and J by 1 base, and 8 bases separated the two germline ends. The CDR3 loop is CASSPDRKNTEAFF. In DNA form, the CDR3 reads TGTGCCAGCTCACCAGACAGAAAGAACACTGAAGCTTTCTTT.

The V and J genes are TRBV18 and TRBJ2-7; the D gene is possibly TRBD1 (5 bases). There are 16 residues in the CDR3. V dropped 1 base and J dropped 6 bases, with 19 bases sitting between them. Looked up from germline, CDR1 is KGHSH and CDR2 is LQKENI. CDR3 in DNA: TGTGCCAGCTCACCACAAGGAGAAATGGGGCGCTCCGAGCAGTACTTC. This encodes CASSPQGEMGRSEQYF.

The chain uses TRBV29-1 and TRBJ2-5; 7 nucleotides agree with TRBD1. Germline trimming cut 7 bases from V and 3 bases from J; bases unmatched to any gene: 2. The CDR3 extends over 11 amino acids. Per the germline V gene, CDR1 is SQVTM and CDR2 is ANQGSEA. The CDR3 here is CSAGQEETQYF. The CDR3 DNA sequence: TGCAGCGCCGGACAGGAAGAGACCCAGTACTTC. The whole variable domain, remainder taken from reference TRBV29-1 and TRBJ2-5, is SAVISQKPSRDICQRGTSLTIQCQVDSQVTMMFWYRQQPGQSLTLIATANQGSEATYESGFVIDKFPISRPNLTFSTLTVSNMSPEDSSIYLCSAGQEETQYFGPGTRLLVL.

The CDR3 protein is CASSLAASGSHEQFF. The CDR3 coding sequence is TGTGCCAGCAGCTTAGCGGCTAGCGGGAGCCATGAGCAGTTCTTC. This chain uses TRBV7-6 with TRBJ2-1; 10 bases are shared with TRBD2. The CDR3 is made up of 15 amino acids. V was pared by 0 bases and J by 8 bases, with 4 bases of the junction left unmatched. Germline CDR1 is SGHVS and CDR2 is FNYEAQ.

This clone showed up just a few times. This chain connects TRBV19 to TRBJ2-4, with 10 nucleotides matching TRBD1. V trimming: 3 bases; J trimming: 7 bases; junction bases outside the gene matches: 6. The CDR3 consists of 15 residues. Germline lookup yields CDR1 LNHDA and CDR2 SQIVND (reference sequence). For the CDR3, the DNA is TGTGCCAGTAGTATCACCCGGACAGGGGGGAACATTCAGTACTTC. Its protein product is CASSITRTGGNIQYF.